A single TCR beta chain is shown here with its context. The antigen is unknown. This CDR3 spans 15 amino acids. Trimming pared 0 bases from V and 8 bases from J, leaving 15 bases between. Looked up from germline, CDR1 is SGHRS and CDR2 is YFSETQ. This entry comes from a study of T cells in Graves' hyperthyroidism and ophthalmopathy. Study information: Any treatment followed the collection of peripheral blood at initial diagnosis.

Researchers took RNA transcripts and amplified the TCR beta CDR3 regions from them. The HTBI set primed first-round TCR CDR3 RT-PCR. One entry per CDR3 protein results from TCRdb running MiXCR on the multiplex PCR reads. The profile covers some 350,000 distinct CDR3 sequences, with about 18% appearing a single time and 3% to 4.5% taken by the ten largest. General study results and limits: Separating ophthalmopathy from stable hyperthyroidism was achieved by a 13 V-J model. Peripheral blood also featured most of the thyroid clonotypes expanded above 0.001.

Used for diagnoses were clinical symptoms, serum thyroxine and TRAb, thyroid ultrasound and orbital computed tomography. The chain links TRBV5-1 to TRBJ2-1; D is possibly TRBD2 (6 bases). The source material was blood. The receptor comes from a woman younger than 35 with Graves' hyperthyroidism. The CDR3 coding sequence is TGCGCCAGCAGCTTGGTCGTGGGCGGGACTCATGAGCAGTTCTTC. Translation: CASSLVVGGTHEQFF.